The rows below give T cell receptor beta chains drawn from one sample of a study of sequential checkpoint blockade in melanoma. Here immunoSEQ multiplex PCR was the method, and the copy in TCRdb shows in-frame clones only, minus some. This table holds around 9,800 clones, around 24% found once. Sample: tumor tissue (inferred from file names), taken from a patient given nivolumab and ipilimumab in sequence. The receptors stem from a human donor with melanoma. The CDR3 runs from the conserved cysteine through the conserved F or W. Each record gives: V gene, J gene, CDR3 length, D gene, clone size, CDR3 protein, CDR3 DNA. D genes are given only for firm matches. Rows give clone size only sometimes, using once, few, many, or a class for an expanded clone.

V: TRBV29-1; J: TRBJ2-3; length: 13; D: TRBD2; size: -; CDR3: CSERLAGGDTQYF; DNA: TGCAGCGAACGACTAGCGGGAGGGGATACGCAGTATTTT
V: TRBV9; J: TRBJ2-7; length: 14; D: TRBD2; size: few; CDR3: CASGKAGGAYEQYF; DNA: TGTGCCAGCGGAAAGGCGGGAGGAGCCTACGAGCAGTACTTC
V: TRBV11-3; J: TRBJ2-5; length: 14; D: -; size: many; CDR3: CASSQEGVQETQYF; DNA: TGTGCCAGCAGCCAGGAGGGAGTACAAGAGACCCAGTACTTC
V: TRBV11-3; J: TRBJ2-1; length: 17; D: TRBD2; size: few; CDR3: CASSPTRGASGKGEQFF; DNA: TGTGCCAGCAGCCCTACCCGAGGGGCTAGCGGGAAGGGTGAGCAGTTCTTC
V: TRBV12-5; J: TRBJ1-6; length: 19; D: -; size: few; CDR3: CASGLVPDGEIPYNSPLHF; DNA: TGTGCTAGTGGTTTGGTACCGGACGGCGAAATACCTTATAATTCACCCCTCCACTTT
V: TRBV5-1; J: TRBJ2-1; length: 15; D: TRBD2; size: -; CDR3: CASSLDGRAYNEQFF; DNA: TGCGCCAGCAGCTTGGACGGGAGGGCCTACAATGAGCAGTTCTTC
V: TRBV18; J: TRBJ2-1; length: 14; D: -; size: -; CDR3: CASSPGATNNEQFF; DNA: TGTGCCAGCTCACCCGGGGCTACAAACAATGAGCAGTTCTTC
V: TRBV15; J: TRBJ1-1; length: 14; D: TRBD1; size: medium-sized; CDR3: CATYPGQGATEAFF; DNA: TGTGCCACCTATCCGGGACAGGGGGCTACTGAAGCTTTCTTT
V: TRBV19; J: TRBJ2-5; length: 13; D: -; size: -; CDR3: CATRTLGQETQYF; DNA: TGTGCCACCCGGACCTTAGGCCAAGAGACCCAGTACTTC
V: TRBV11-3; J: TRBJ2-2; length: 15; D: TRBD1; size: few; CDR3: CASRTGTENTGELFF; DNA: TGTGCCAGCAGAACCGGGACAGAGAACACCGGGGAGCTGTTTTTT
V: TRBV19; J: TRBJ2-7; length: 14; D: TRBD1; size: -; CDR3: CASSNQGARYEQYF; DNA: TGTGCCAGTAGTAATCAGGGGGCGAGGTACGAGCAGTACTTC
V: TRBV30; J: TRBJ2-7; length: 17; D: -; size: -; CDR3: CAWSVTGLAREAYEQYF; DNA: TGTGCCTGGAGTGTAACGGGGTTGGCCAGGGAGGCCTACGAGCAGTACTTC
V: TRBV11-3; J: TRBJ2-6; length: 16; D: -; size: many; CDR3: CASSLGVGAGANVLTF; DNA: TGTGCCAGCAGCTTAGGGGTAGGAGCTGGGGCCAACGTCCTGACTTTC
V: TRBV6-8; J: TRBJ1-2; length: 12; D: -; size: -; CDR3: CASSYLQYGYTF; DNA: TGTGCCAGCAGTTATCTACAATATGGCTACACCTTC
V: TRBV9; J: TRBJ2-7; length: 15; D: TRBD2; size: many; CDR3: CASSEIAGGGAKQYF; DNA: TGTGCCAGCAGTGAGATAGCGGGAGGGGGGGCAAAGCAGTACTTC
V: TRBV6-8; J: TRBJ2-2; length: 14; D: TRBD2; size: -; CDR3: CASSDKAGSGELFF; DNA: TGTGCCAGCAGTGACAAAGCGGGGTCCGGGGAGCTGTTTTTT
V: TRBV29-1; J: TRBJ2-1; length: 15; D: TRBD2; size: once; CDR3: CSVDEREFFVNEQFF; DNA: TGCAGCGTTGACGAGCGGGAGTTTTTCGTCAATGAGCAGTTCTTC
V: TRBV18; J: TRBJ1-5; length: 13; D: -; size: once; CDR3: CASSATGNQPQHF; DNA: TGTGCCAGCTCAGCGACGGGGAATCAGCCCCAGCATTTT
V: TRBV11-3; J: TRBJ2-7; length: 14; D: -; size: few; CDR3: CASSLDYSSYEQYF; DNA: TGTGCCAGCAGCTTAGACTACAGCTCCTACGAGCAGTACTTC
V: TRBV27; J: TRBJ2-6; length: 17; D: -; size: few; CDR3: CASSLYRPSSGANVLTF; DNA: TGTGCCAGCAGTTTATACAGGCCGAGCTCTGGGGCCAACGTCCTGACTTTC
V: TRBV19; J: TRBJ1-1; length: 14; D: -; size: -; CDR3: CASSIERSNTEAFF; DNA: TGTGCCAGTAGTATAGAACGGTCGAACACTGAAGCTTTCTTT
V: TRBV30; J: TRBJ2-1; length: 11; D: TRBD1; size: -; CDR3: CAYDRGDEQFF; DNA: TGTGCCTATGACAGGGGAGATGAGCAGTTCTTC
V: TRBV11-3; J: TRBJ2-1; length: 16; D: TRBD1; size: few; CDR3: CASRPGGTGEGNEQFF; DNA: TGTGCCAGCAGGCCAGGGGGGACAGGGGAAGGCAATGAGCAGTTCTTC
V: TRBV19; J: TRBJ2-2; length: 17; D: TRBD2; size: medium-sized; CDR3: CASSPGLAGVNTGELFF; DNA: TGTGCCAGTAGCCCGGGACTAGCGGGGGTGAACACCGGGGAGCTGTTTTTT
V: TRBV11-3; J: TRBJ1-2; length: 14; D: TRBD1; size: few; CDR3: CASSLTGDNYGYTF; DNA: TGTGCCAGCAGCTTAACAGGGGATAACTATGGCTACACCTTC
V: TRBV5-1; J: TRBJ2-6; length: 18; D: TRBD1; size: -; CDR3: CASSGDRDYLSGANVLTF; DNA: TGCGCCAGCAGCGGCGACAGGGATTATCTCTCTGGGGCCAACGTCCTGACTTTC
V: TRBV9; J: TRBJ1-2; length: 15; D: -; size: medium-sized; CDR3: CASSPRAGSDYGYTF; DNA: TGTGCCAGCAGCCCCAGGGCCGGGAGTGACTATGGCTACACCTTC
V: TRBV28; J: TRBJ1-3; length: 16; D: -; size: -; CDR3: CASSFATVTPGNTIYF; DNA: TGTGCCAGCAGTTTCGCGACGGTAACCCCTGGAAACACCATATATTTT
V: TRBV9; J: TRBJ2-5; length: 13; D: -; size: few; CDR3: CASSRNPGETQYF; DNA: TGTGCCAGCAGCCGAAACCCCGGAGAGACCCAGTACTTC
V: TRBV19; J: TRBJ1-3; length: 13; D: -; size: few; CDR3: CASTPGPRATIYF; DNA: TGTGCCAGCACCCCGGGACCTCGGGCCACCATATATTTT
V: TRBV11-3; J: TRBJ2-6; length: 15; D: -; size: -; CDR3: CASSFGGAGANVLTF; DNA: TGTGCCAGCAGCTTCGGGGGAGCTGGGGCCAACGTCCTGACTTTC
V: TRBV5-1; J: TRBJ1-6; length: 15; D: -; size: -; CDR3: CASSLGTANNSPLHF; DNA: TGCGCCAGCAGCTTAGGGACCGCGAATAATTCACCCCTCCACTTT
V: TRBV11-3; J: TRBJ2-7; length: 14; D: -; size: many; CDR3: CASSLGSPAYEQYF; DNA: TGTGCCAGCAGCTTAGGCTCGCCCGCGTACGAGCAGTACTTC
V: TRBV5-1; J: TRBJ2-6; length: 15; D: TRBD1; size: -; CDR3: CASSDRGSGANVLTF; DNA: TGCGCCAGCAGCGACAGGGGGTCTGGGGCCAACGTCCTGACTTTC
V: TRBV30; J: TRBJ2-2; length: 13; D: TRBD2; size: few; CDR3: CAWATAGTGELFF; DNA: TGTGCCTGGGCGACAGCGGGGACCGGGGAGCTGTTTTTT
V: TRBV6-8; J: TRBJ2-3; length: 15; D: TRBD2; size: medium-sized; CDR3: CASSPRGRARDTQYF; DNA: TGTGCCAGCAGCCCCCGGGGGAGGGCGAGAGATACGCAGTATTTT
V: TRBV19; J: TRBJ2-7; length: 13; D: -; size: -; CDR3: CASSTSTQGEQYF; DNA: TGTGCCAGTAGCACTTCCACTCAAGGCGAGCAGTACTTC
V: TRBV28; J: TRBJ1-5; length: 16; D: -; size: -; CDR3: CASSFIGPARDQPQHF; DNA: TGTGCCAGCAGTTTTATAGGGCCAGCGAGGGATCAGCCCCAGCATTTT
V: TRBV29-1; J: TRBJ2-3; length: 13; D: TRBD2; size: -; CDR3: CSVSGAGTDTQYF; DNA: TGCAGCGTTAGCGGGGCCGGCACAGATACGCAGTATTTT
V: TRBV19; J: TRBJ1-6; length: 15; D: -; size: once; CDR3: CASSTLRGPNSPLHF; DNA: TGTGCCAGTAGTACGCTCCGGGGCCCGAATTCACCCCTCCACTTT
V: TRBV9; J: TRBJ1-1; length: 12; D: -; size: -; CDR3: CASSVGAGEAFF; DNA: TGTGCCAGCAGCGTAGGGGCAGGGGAAGCTTTCTTT
V: TRBV6-8; J: TRBJ2-1; length: 16; D: TRBD2; size: -; CDR3: CASRTTSGPSYNEQFF; DNA: TGTGCCAGCAGGACCACTAGCGGGCCTTCCTACAATGAGCAGTTCTTC
V: TRBV30; J: TRBJ1-3; length: 14; D: -; size: few; CDR3: CAWNDGLSGNTIYF; DNA: TGTGCCTGGAATGACGGACTCTCTGGAAACACCATATATTTT
V: TRBV9; J: TRBJ2-7; length: 14; D: TRBD2; size: few; CDR3: CASSVGLATYEQYF; DNA: TGTGCCAGCAGTGTGGGACTAGCGACCTACGAGCAGTACTTC
V: TRBV28; J: TRBJ1-5; length: 14; D: -; size: medium-sized; CDR3: CASSLDQDHQPQHF; DNA: TGTGCCAGCAGTTTAGACCAAGACCATCAGCCCCAGCATTTT
V: TRBV18; J: TRBJ2-2; length: 14; D: TRBD2; size: -; CDR3: CASSPREGTGELFF; DNA: TGTGCCAGCTCACCACGGGAGGGCACCGGGGAGCTGTTTTTT
V: TRBV18; J: TRBJ1-2; length: 17; D: -; size: few; CDR3: CASSPRQSHSKSYGYTF; DNA: TGTGCCAGCTCACCGAGACAGAGCCATTCAAAAAGCTATGGCTACACCTTC
V: TRBV11-3; J: TRBJ2-7; length: 15; D: -; size: few; CDR3: CASSAGYTGLYEQYF; DNA: TGTGCCAGCAGCGCGGGGTATACAGGGCTCTACGAGCAGTACTTC
V: TRBV18; J: TRBJ1-1; length: 16; D: -; size: -; CDR3: CASSQSSWGAGTEAFF; DNA: TGTGCCAGCTCACAAAGCTCCTGGGGAGCGGGCACTGAAGCTTTCTTT
V: TRBV5-1; J: TRBJ1-1; length: 14; D: -; size: -; CDR3: CASSYQGQNTEAFF; DNA: TGCGCCAGCAGCTACCAGGGACAGAACACTGAAGCTTTCTTT
V: TRBV9; J: TRBJ1-4; length: 15; D: -; size: few; CDR3: CASRDPQGSNEKLFF; DNA: TGTGCCAGCAGAGATCCACAGGGATCTAATGAAAAACTGTTTTTT
V: TRBV11-3; J: TRBJ2-3; length: 18; D: TRBD2; size: few; CDR3: CASSLRAAGGGITDTQYF; DNA: TGTGCCAGCAGCTTACGAGCTGCGGGAGGGGGGATCACAGATACGCAGTATTTT
V: TRBV28; J: TRBJ1-2; length: 16; D: -; size: few; CDR3: CASSLSGHRSNYGYTF; DNA: TGTGCCAGCAGTTTGTCCGGACACAGATCTAACTATGGCTACACCTTC
V: TRBV9; J: TRBJ2-1; length: 15; D: TRBD1; size: few; CDR3: CASSFKGQGHDEQFF; DNA: TGTGCCAGCAGCTTCAAGGGACAGGGACACGATGAGCAGTTCTTC
V: TRBV19; J: TRBJ1-3; length: 17; D: TRBD1; size: once; CDR3: CASNNRTGASSGNTIYF; DNA: TGTGCCAGTAATAATCGGACAGGGGCAAGCTCTGGAAACACCATATATTTT
V: TRBV9; J: TRBJ1-2; length: 14; D: TRBD1; size: large; CDR3: CASSFSTGGYGYTF; DNA: TGTGCCAGCAGCTTTTCGACAGGGGGGTATGGCTACACCTTC
V: TRBV6-8; J: TRBJ1-2; length: 15; D: TRBD1; size: medium-sized; CDR3: CASKLSGRGQNGYTF; DNA: TGTGCCAGCAAACTATCAGGCAGGGGGCAGAATGGCTACACCTTC
V: TRBV11-3; J: TRBJ1-5; length: 15; D: -; size: many; CDR3: CASSPHWSSNQPQHF; DNA: TGTGCCAGCAGCCCCCATTGGAGTAGCAATCAGCCCCAGCATTTT
V: TRBV30; J: TRBJ2-7; length: 12; D: -; size: -; CDR3: CAWSPSRREQYF; DNA: TGTGCCTGGAGTCCCTCTCGACGGGAGCAGTACTTC